This T cell receptor beta chain was obtained from a study of Graves' ophthalmopathy and Graves' hyperthyroidism. Points on this clonotype: Given a much more abundant clone one base away, this may be a read error.

Transcripts of RNA were the source for amplifying TCR beta CDR3 regions. HTBI primers primed a first-round RT-PCR, and a second-round multiplex PCR followed. TCRdb re-called the multiplex PCR reads with MiXCR, one entry per CDR3 protein. Of hundreds of thousands of distinct CDR3 sequences in the sample, approximately 22% were seen once. This CDR3 region has 14 residues. Germline values: CDR1 MNHEY, CDR2 SMNVEV (reference sequence). This sequence originates from a woman in her late teens or twenties with stable Graves' hyperthyroidism. Some clones in this sample may be carry-over from other donors' samples. The sample was peripheral blood. V gene TRBV27 combines with J gene TRBJ1-3; D perhaps matches TRBD1 (5 bases). The CDR3 is CANSFDSSGNTIYF. As DNA, the CDR3 is TGTGCCAACAGTTTCGACAGCTCTGGAAACACCATATATTTT.